This is a list of T cell receptor beta chains from one sample in a study of T cells after yellow fever vaccination. Each CDR3 protein is one row after TCRdb ran MiXCR on the 5' RACE reads. The data hold 150,000 to 200,000 distinct CDR3 sequences, with about 10% observed a single time. The specimen was CD8+ T cells sorted from PBMCs, collected 15 days after the yellow fever booster vaccination. Receptors were obtained from a man younger than 30 who received the YFV17D yellow fever vaccine. Both conserved end residues are part of each CDR3. D genes are given only for firm matches. Only part of the rows carry a size: once, few, many, or a class if the clone is expanded.

d_call	v_call	j_call	clone_size	cdr3_nt	cdr3_aa
TRBD1	TRBV28	TRBJ2-1	NA	TGTGCCAGCAGTCCACGACTAGGGACAGGGCCCCGCAATGAGCAGTTCTTC	CASSPRLGTGPRNEQFF
NA	TRBV6-2/TRBV6-3	TRBJ2-2	NA	TGTGCCAGCGAAGGACGGGGTGCCGGGGAGCTGTTTTTT	CASEGRGAGELFF
TRBD1	TRBV6-6	TRBJ2-2	few	TGTGCCAGCAGTTCCGGGACAGGGAAGGCCGGGGAGCTGTTTTTT	CASSSGTGKAGELFF
TRBD2	TRBV14	TRBJ2-2	NA	TGTGCCAGCAGCCAAGATCCGAGGAGCGGGGGGGCCCTGACCGGGGAGCTGTTTTTT	CASSQDPRSGGALTGELFF
TRBD2	TRBV7-2	TRBJ2-3	NA	TGTGCCAGCAGCTTCGGACTAGCGGGGGCGTCAGATACGCAGTATTTT	CASSFGLAGASDTQYF
TRBD1	TRBV4-3	TRBJ1-2	NA	TGCGCCAGCAGCCAAGACACAGGGGTGGGCTATGGCTACACCTTC	CASSQDTGVGYGYTF
NA	TRBV21-1	TRBJ2-5	few	TGTGCCAGCAGCATACCGGGACTCATAGAGACCCAGTACTTC	CASSIPGLIETQYF
NA	TRBV21-1	TRBJ2-6	few	TGTGCCAGCACCCTGAGATTGGGAAAAGCATCTGGGGCCAACGTCCTGACTTTC	CASTLRLGKASGANVLTF
TRBD1	TRBV12-5	TRBJ2-2	few	TGTGCTAGTGGTTCGTACCAGGGGGCGGCCGGGGAGCTGTTTTTT	CASGSYQGAAGELFF
NA	TRBV7-8	TRBJ2-2	few	TGTGCCAGCAGCTTTTACCCCGGGGAGCTGTTTTTT	CASSFYPGELFF
NA	TRBV20-1	TRBJ2-5	NA	TGCAGTGCTGGGGAGGGACAGCAAGAGACCCAGTACTTC	CSAGEGQQETQYF
NA	TRBV6-1	TRBJ1-5	many	TGTGCCAGCAGTGAGTTTGCAGGGTCCAATCAGCCCCAGCATTTT	CASSEFAGSNQPQHF
TRBD1	TRBV7-9	TRBJ2-7	many	TGTGCCAGCAGTCCGACAGGGTCTCTGGGGGAGCAGTACTTC	CASSPTGSLGEQYF
NA	TRBV15	TRBJ1-2	few	TGTGCCACCAGCAGAGATCAAGGGATCGGATATGGCTACACCTTC	CATSRDQGIGYGYTF
NA	TRBV11-2	TRBJ1-3	NA	TGTGCCAGCAGCCAAGAACCCTTGTCTGGAAACACCATATATTTT	CASSQEPLSGNTIYF
NA	TRBV29-1	TRBJ2-2	NA	TGCAGCGTCGGGATAGGGAACACCGGGGAGCTGTTTTTT	CSVGIGNTGELFF
NA	TRBV7-3	TRBJ2-5	NA	TGTGCCAGCAGCTTAAGTGGTAGCGAAGAGACCCAGTACTTC	CASSLSGSEETQYF
TRBD1	TRBV29-1	TRBJ1-2	few	TGCAGCGTCGTGACAGGGGGCCTCTATGGCTACACCTTC	CSVVTGGLYGYTF
NA	TRBV20-1	TRBJ1-3	many	TGCAGTGCTAGACCCGACGGGGAGTGGCGCAACACCATATATTTT	CSARPDGEWRNTIYF
NA	TRBV4-1	TRBJ1-4	NA	TGCGCCAGCAGCCAGAAGGGATTTGGCGGGGATGAAAAACTGTTTTTT	CASSQKGFGGDEKLFF
NA	TRBV9	TRBJ1-3	NA	TGTGCCAGCAGTGCATCTCTCTCTGGAAACACCATATATTTT	CASSASLSGNTIYF
TRBD1	TRBV6-5	TRBJ1-2	few	TGTGCCAGCAGTTTTACGCTCGGGACAGCTGATGGCTACACCTTC	CASSFTLGTADGYTF
TRBD1	TRBV20-1	TRBJ2-2	NA	TGCAGTGCTCCTTGGACAGGGGAAATTAACGGGGAGCTGTTTTTT	CSAPWTGEINGELFF
TRBD2	TRBV7-3	TRBJ2-1	NA	TGTGCCAGCAGCTTGAGCGGGGGATACTCCTACAATGAGCAGTTCTTC	CASSLSGGYSYNEQFF
TRBD2	TRBV9	TRBJ2-5	NA	TGTGCCAGCAGCGTAGTGACTAGCGGGGAAGAGACCCAGTACTTC	CASSVVTSGEETQYF
NA	TRBV4-3	TRBJ2-5	few	TGCGCCAGCAGCCAAGGAAGCCCCCAAGAGACCCAGTACTTC	CASSQGSPQETQYF
NA	TRBV7-3	TRBJ2-1	NA	TGTGCCAGCAGCGGGGGCGAAGCGAACTCCTACAATGAGCAGTTCTTC	CASSGGEANSYNEQFF
NA	TRBV5-1	TRBJ2-3	few	TGCGCCAGCAGCTTGGGGACGGGTGTCCCCACAGATACGCAGTATTTT	CASSLGTGVPTDTQYF
TRBD1	TRBV24-1	TRBJ1-1	NA	TGTGCCACCAGTGATCCCGGGGACAGCCGCGCTTTCTTT	CATSDPGDSRAFF
TRBD1	TRBV4-3	TRBJ1-1	few	TGCGCCAGCAGCCAGGGGACAGGAGCCATGAACACTGAAGCTTTCTTT	CASSQGTGAMNTEAFF
NA	TRBV7-9	TRBJ2-3	many	TGTGCCAGCAGTCCACCGAGGGGTCTTGGCACAGATACGCAGTATTTT	CASSPPRGLGTDTQYF
TRBD2	TRBV7-2	TRBJ2-3	NA	TGTGCCAGCAGCTCACCGACTAGCGGGGGCCACTTTACCTCCTCACCAGATACGCAGTATTTT	CASSSPTSGGHFTSSPDTQYF
NA	TRBV4-3	TRBJ2-1	NA	TGCGCCAGCAGCTCAGATCTCGGAGGGTACTACAATGAGCAGTTCTTC	CASSSDLGGYYNEQFF
NA	TRBV7-6	TRBJ2-7	NA	TGTGCCAGCAGCCTGGAGACTAGGCCGACCTACGAGCAGTACTTC	CASSLETRPTYEQYF
TRBD1	TRBV4-1	TRBJ2-3	many	TGCGCCAGCAGCCAAGATTACCGGACAGGGAAATGGGCAGATACGCAGTATTTT	CASSQDYRTGKWADTQYF
NA	TRBV7-2	TRBJ2-1	many	TGTGCCAGCAGCTTAGTAGGGGGGGGCTACAATGAGCAGTTCTTC	CASSLVGGGYNEQFF
TRBD1	TRBV20-1	TRBJ2-6	many	TGCAGTGCCCCGACCGGGACAGCCCGCTCTGGGGCCAACGTCCTGACTTTC	CSAPTGTARSGANVLTF
NA	TRBV29-1	TRBJ2-1	few	TGCAGCGTTGAACTCTCCGGGGATGAGCAGTTCTTC	CSVELSGDEQFF
NA	TRBV2	TRBJ2-3	few	TGTGCCAGCGGGAGCGCAGATACGCAGTATTTT	CASGSADTQYF
NA	TRBV12-3/TRBV12-4	TRBJ2-7	NA	TGTGCCAGCAGTTTTGCGCCAGTCTACGAGCAGTACTTC	CASSFAPVYEQYF
NA	TRBV13	TRBJ1-1	few	TGTGCCAGCAGCTTAGTTGGGGTGAACACTGAAGCTTTCTTT	CASSLVGVNTEAFF
TRBD1	TRBV13	TRBJ2-2	few	TGTGCCAGCAGCGGGGACAGGAACACCGGGGAGCTGTTTTTT	CASSGDRNTGELFF
NA	TRBV28	TRBJ1-5	few	TGTGCCAGCACTCCCGGACGAGGGCAGCCCCAGCATTTT	CASTPGRGQPQHF
NA	TRBV6-6	TRBJ2-6	few	TGTGCCAGCAGTTTCCTGAGCTCTGGGGCCAACGTCCTGACTTTC	CASSFLSSGANVLTF
NA	TRBV7-9	TRBJ2-1	few	TGTGCCAGCAGTTCGACGGGAGATGAGCAGTTCTTC	CASSSTGDEQFF
NA	TRBV4-1	TRBJ1-1	few	TGCGCCAGCAGCCAGGGTACAGTGAACACTGAAGCTTTCTTT	CASSQGTVNTEAFF
NA	TRBV10-3	TRBJ2-3	few	TGTGCCATCAGCCCGGACGGAGATACGCAGTATTTT	CAISPDGDTQYF
NA	TRBV6-5	TRBJ1-5	NA	TGTGCCAGCAGTTGGTTTAGCAATCAGCCCCAGCATTTT	CASSWFSNQPQHF
TRBD1	TRBV7-9	TRBJ1-5	NA	TGTGCCAGCAGCATTGGGACAGGGGGCGAGCATTTT	CASSIGTGGEHF
NA	TRBV19	TRBJ2-7	many	TGTGCCACCCAAGACACCAACGGCTACGAGCAGTACTTC	CATQDTNGYEQYF
NA	TRBV7-9	TRBJ1-3	NA	TGTGCCAGCAGCTTATGGGTCTCCCTCTCTGGAAACACCATATATTTT	CASSLWVSLSGNTIYF
NA	TRBV27	TRBJ1-1	NA	TGTGCCAGCAGTTCCCAGGGACCCCATGAAGCTTTCTTT	CASSSQGPHEAFF
TRBD2	TRBV7-9	TRBJ2-5	NA	TGTGCCAGCAGCTTCCCTAGCGGGGGGGCGCAGACCCAGTACTTC	CASSFPSGGAQTQYF